The rows below give T cell receptor beta chains drawn from one sample of a study of cytomegalovirus exposure and HLA in healthy donors. Here immunoSEQ multiplex PCR was the method, and the copy in TCRdb shows in-frame clones only, minus some. The profile shows some 90,000 clones, 70% to 90% of them singletons. Sequencing used PBMCs. Source of these receptors: a young woman in good health and CMV-seronegative. The CDR3 runs from the conserved cysteine through the conserved F or W. The order of the fields is V gene, D gene, J gene, clone size, CDR3 DNA, CDR3 protein. A D gene is named only where the DNA matches it firmly. Not all rows give a size; the values are once, few, many and, for expanded clones, a class.

>TRBV29-1|TRBD2|TRBJ2-7|-
TGCAGCGTACAAGGGACTAGCGGGAGTACCTACGAGCAGTACTTC
CSVQGTSGSTYEQYF
>TRBV30|-|TRBJ1-2|once
TGTGCCTGGTCGGCGGGCAGAGACCGTAATGATAGCTACACCTTC
CAWSAGRDRNDSYTF
>TRBV2|TRBD1|TRBJ2-7|-
TGTGCCAGCAGGGCGACAGGGCTGAACGAGCAGTACTTC
CASRATGLNEQYF
>TRBV28|TRBD2|TRBJ2-7|-
TGTGCCAGCAGTTCGGGGGGAGAGCAGTACTTC
CASSSGGEQYF
>TRBV7-3|-|TRBJ1-1|once
TGTGCCAGCAGCTTAACCGGGACACCGAACACTGAAGCTTTCTTT
CASSLTGTPNTEAFF
>TRBV6-6|-|TRBJ1-2|-
TGTGCCAGTGAGTTAGGAGCTAACTATGGCTACACCTTC
CASELGANYGYTF
>TRBV29-1|TRBD1|TRBJ2-7|-
TGCAGCGTGACGCCGGGACAGTACTACGAGCAGTACTTC
CSVTPGQYYEQYF
>TRBV27|TRBD1|TRBJ1-4|-
TGTGCCAGCAGTTCTATCAACTCCGACAGGGGATGGGATGAAAAACTGTTTTTT
CASSSINSDRGWDEKLFF
>TRBV29-1|-|TRBJ2-1|-
TGCAGCGCCGCGCCGACAGGTAATGAGCAGTTCTTC
CSAAPTGNEQFF
>TRBV6-5|-|TRBJ1-2|once
TGTGCCAGCAGTTACTCAACACAGGCGTATGGCTACACCTTC
CASSYSTQAYGYTF
>TRBV2|-|TRBJ2-4|-
TGTGCCAGCAGTGTCGGGAACGAAAACATTCAGTACTTC
CASSVGNENIQYF
>TRBV18|TRBD1|TRBJ1-4|-
TGTGCCAGCTCACTCCGGACAGGGAATAGTGAAAAACTGTTTTTT
CASSLRTGNSEKLFF
>TRBV11-2|TRBD1|TRBJ2-7|-
TGTGCCAGCAGCTTAGCCGGGACAGGGAGTAACTACGAGCAGTACTTC
CASSLAGTGSNYEQYF
>TRBV5-1|-|TRBJ2-3|-
TGCGCCAGCAGCAACCCGGGGACTTCGCAGTATTTT
CASSNPGTSQYF
>TRBV4-3|TRBD1|TRBJ2-1|-
TGCGCCAGCAGCCAGTCGGACAGGGTAAATGAGCAGTTCTTC
CASSQSDRVNEQFF
>TRBV10-3|TRBD2|TRBJ2-3|-
TGTGCCATCGGGACTAGCGGGGCCAGCACAGATACGCAGTATTTT
CAIGTSGASTDTQYF
>TRBV28|TRBD1|TRBJ1-3|once
TGTGCCAGCAGTCACAGGGACAGGGCAAACACCATATATTTT
CASSHRDRANTIYF
>TRBV29-1|TRBD2|TRBJ2-6|-
TGCAGCGTTGTTGGGGGGGCTGGGGCCAACGTCCTGACTTTC
CSVVGGAGANVLTF
>TRBV14|-|TRBJ1-2|-
TGTGCCAGCAGCAACATGGGCCATAACTATGGCTACACCTTC
CASSNMGHNYGYTF
>TRBV9|-|TRBJ2-1|-
TGTGCCAGCAGCGTCGGGGGTGAGCAGTTCTTC
CASSVGGEQFF
>TRBV6-1|-|TRBJ1-2|-
TGTGCCAGCAGCCGGACAGAAACTTATGGCTACACCTTC
CASSRTETYGYTF
>TRBV19|-|TRBJ1-4|-
TGTGCCAGTACGACAGCCTTAAGGGGTCGAGAAAAACTGTTTTTT
CASTTALRGREKLFF
>TRBV7-3|TRBD2|TRBJ2-1|-
TGTGCCAGCAGCCGGGAGATAGCGGGGCCATACAATGAGCAGTTCTTC
CASSREIAGPYNEQFF
>TRBV7-3|-|TRBJ2-3|-
TGTGCCAGCAGCCGTGGGGGCGGGGGAGATACGCAGTATTTT
CASSRGGGGDTQYF